Each of the 27 T cell receptor beta chains below was sequenced from the same sample in a study of cytomegalovirus exposure and HLA in healthy donors. The primer mix had 60 Vbeta and 13 Jbeta primers. This table comes from immunoSEQ multiplex PCR, and its TCRdb copy is limited to in-frame clones, with some not included. The sample includes over 150,000 clones, approximately 72% of them seen just once. Sequencing was performed on PBMCs. The receptor set was obtained from a man between 18 and 35 years old in good health and CMV-seronegative.

The rearrangement uses TRBV7-2 and TRBJ2-3; maybe TRBD2 (7 bases). The CDR3 consists of 18 residues. The ends were cut back, 1 base at V and 2 bases at J, with 19 bases in the middle. Germline values: CDR1 SGHTA, CDR2 FQGNSA. The CDR3 reads CASSLDPIRGALTDTQYF. CDR3 nucleotide sequence: TGTGCCAGCAGCTTAGATCCCATTCGGGGGGCGCTCACAGATACGCAGTATTTT.

The chain has TRBV13 and TRBJ2-1; a possible D gene is TRBD1 (5 bases). The CDR3 contains 14 residues. Trimming pared 0 bases from V and 4 bases from J, leaving 7 bases between. Germline values: CDR1 PRHDT, CDR2 FYEKMQ (reference sequence). Written as DNA, the CDR3 is TGTGCCAGCAGCTTAGGGGGGCTGTACAATGAGCAGTTCTTC. Translation gives CASSLGGLYNEQFF.

This chain connects TRBV28 to TRBJ2-5; 9 bases agree with TRBD2. V gave up 6 bases and J gave up 4 bases; unmatched junction bases: 6. CDR1 is MDHEN and CDR2 is SYDVKM in the germline V gene. This CDR3 has 14 amino acids. As DNA, the CDR3 is TGTGCCAGCAGGGAAGCGGGGGGAGGAGAGACCCAGTACTTC. Its protein product is CASREAGGGETQYF.

For this clone: At the DNA level, this CDR3 is encoded by other sequences in the same sample as well. The gene calls are TRBV19 and TRBJ1-6, with 7 bases identical to TRBD1. The CDR3 consists of 17 residues. Looked up from germline, CDR1 is LNHDA and CDR2 is SQIVND (reference sequence). The ends lost 7 bases at V and 6 bases at J; junction bases unmatched: 15. This chain's CDR3 is CASTATRGTVSNSPLHF. CDR3 nucleotide sequence: TGTGCCAGTACAGCTACCCGGGGGACAGTTAGTAATTCACCCCTCCACTTT.

The chain couples TRBV9 to TRBJ2-2; 9 bases agree with TRBD2. J lost 8 bases, V lost 3 bases, and 8 bases had no gene match. Germline V gives CDR1 SGDLS, CDR2 YYNGEE. The CDR3 consists of 15 residues. CDR3 in amino acids: CASSAAGGATGELFF. The CDR3 DNA follows: TGTGCCAGCAGCGCAGCGGGGGGCGCGACTGGGGAGCTGTTTTTT.

The gene calls are TRBV2 and TRBJ1-5, with 8 bases identical to TRBD1. In germline, CDR1 is SNHLY, CDR2 FYNNEI. Unmatched junction bases numbered 2, after V lost 4 bases and J lost 9 bases. The CDR3 has 12 residues. The CDR3 loop is CASSVGTGPQHF. CDR3 DNA: TGTGCCAGCAGTGTTGGGACAGGGCCCCAGCATTTT. Complete variable domain (other parts from reference TRBV2 and TRBJ1-5): EPEVTQTPSHQVTQMGQEVILRCVPISNHLYFYWYRQILGQKVEFLVSFYNNEISEKSEIFDDQFSVERPDGSNFTLKIRSTKLEDSAMYFCASSVGTGPQHFGDGTRLSIL.

The table lists this clone with a few counts. The chain has TRBV6-1 and TRBJ1-6, with D maybe TRBD1 (5 bases). This CDR3 region has 13 residues. The V end was cut by 1 base, the J end by 7 bases, with 5 bases between. Germline V CDR1 and CDR2: MNHNS, SASEGT. CDR3 residues: CASSEGQNSPLHF. CDR3 DNA sequence: TGTGCCAGCAGTGAAGGACAGAATTCACCCCTCCACTTT.

The V call is TRBV10-3, the J call TRBJ2-3, with 13 bases fitting TRBD2. The CDR3 totals 16 residues. Germline V gives CDR1 ENHRY, CDR2 SYGVKD. V trimming: 4 bases; J trimming: 2 bases; junction bases outside the gene matches: 3. The CDR3 coding sequence is TGTGCCATCAGTGCGGGACTAGCGGGGATCACAGATACGCAGTATTTT. Protein: CAISAGLAGITDTQYF.

The rearrangement links TRBV2 to TRBJ2-7; TRBD2 is a possible D gene (6 bases). CDR1 SNHLY and CDR2 FYNNEI come from the germline V gene. The CDR3 has 15 amino acids. Trimming pared 2 bases from V and 4 bases from J, leaving 15 bases between. CDR3 region: CASSESEGRRYEQYF. The CDR3, as DNA: TGTGCCAGCAGTGAAAGTGAAGGGAGGAGGTACGAGCAGTACTTC.

The chain carries TRBV4-3 and TRBJ2-1, with 8 nucleotides matching TRBD1. After removal of 1 base from V and 6 bases from J, the junction contained 2 bases not matched to a gene. Per germline, CDR1 LGHNA and CDR2 YSLEER. The CDR3 extends over 14 amino acids. The CDR3 coding sequence is TGCGCCAGCAGCCAAGTAACAGGGGGCAATGAGCAGTTCTTC. This translates into CASSQVTGGNEQFF.

This sequence joins TRBV7-9 and TRBJ1-2, with 9 bases aligning to TRBD1. Germline loops: CDR1 SEHNR, CDR2 FQNEAQ (reference sequence). Germline trimming cut 6 bases from V and 4 bases from J; bases unmatched to any gene: 12. The CDR3 length is 16 residues. The CDR3 here is CASSLTGTGLGYGYTF. In DNA form, the CDR3 reads TGTGCCAGCAGTTTAACCGGGACAGGGCTGGGCTATGGCTACACCTTC.

This chain connects TRBV4-1 to TRBJ1-1; 7 bases line up with TRBD1. V lost 0 bases, J lost 3 bases, and 10 bases stayed unmatched. CDR1 is MGHRA, CDR2 YSYEKL, per germline. The CDR3 covers 17 residues. CDR3 in amino acids: CASSQDRTGDLDTEAFF. CDR3 nucleotide sequence: TGCGCCAGCAGCCAAGATCGAACAGGGGATCTCGACACTGAAGCTTTCTTT.

J is TRBJ2-5 and V is TRBV18; maybe TRBD1 (6 bases). The J call may be in error: the DNA end matches TRBJ2-7 better. Looked up from germline, CDR1 is KGHSH and CDR2 is LQKENI. The CDR3 length is 14 residues. CDR3: CASSPWDNVYEQYF. CDR3 coding DNA: TGTGCCAGCTCCCCATGGGACAACGTCTACGAGCAGTACTTC.

This chain connects TRBV21-1 to TRBJ2-3; the table gives TRBD2 as D, unverified against the DNA. TRBV21-1 is shown as a pseudogene. This CDR3 is 16 amino acids long. This chain's CDR3 is CASSKERGGATDTQYF. In DNA, the CDR3 is TGTGCCAGCAGCAAAGAGCGGGGGGGAGCCACAGATACGCAGTATTTT.

In its sample, this clone was seen a few times. The rearrangement uses TRBV6-5 and TRBJ1-5; 10 positions match TRBD1. The J segment lost 5 bases and the V segment lost 9 bases, leaving 10 bases of the junction unmatched. CDR1 MNHEY and CDR2 SVGAGI come from the germline V gene. The CDR3 extends over 15 amino acids. The CDR3 DNA reads TGTGCCAGTGGGGTGGGGACAGGGGACTATCAGCCCCAGCATTTT. Its protein product is CASGVGTGDYQPQHF.

J is TRBJ2-1 and V is TRBV5-8; 8 nucleotides line up with TRBD1. V lost 4 bases and J lost 5; bases outside the gene matches: 8. The CDR3 is made up of 15 amino acids. In germline, CDR1 is SGHTS, CDR2 YDEGEE. The CDR3 reads CASSGGTGMHNEQFF. The CDR3 DNA sequence: TGTGCCAGCAGCGGCGGGACAGGTATGCACAATGAGCAGTTCTTC.

V and J are TRBV4-2 and TRBJ1-4; 9 bases are a match to TRBD1. Losses at the gene ends were 1 base for V and 5 bases for J; bases not matched to a gene: 5. Germline V gene sequence: CDR1 LGHNA, CDR2 YNFKEQ. CDR3 length equals 16 residues. The CDR3 spells CASSQVSGQGNEKLFF. Here the CDR3 DNA reads TGTGCCAGCAGCCAAGTGTCCGGACAGGGGAATGAAAAACTGTTTTTT.

V usage is TRBV20-1 and J usage is TRBJ1-1; D ambiguous. Germline CDR1 and CDR2: DFQATT and SNEGSKA (reference sequence). The CDR3 covers 11 residues. The V gene lost 1 base and the J gene lost 3 bases, with 3 bases spanning the gap. For the CDR3, the DNA is TGCAGTGCTAGAGGGCACACTGAAGCTTTCTTT. Amino acid sequence: CSARGHTEAFF.

This clone was counted a few times. The chain joins TRBV28 to TRBJ1-1; D not resolved. The CDR3 covers 14 residues. CDR1 is MDHEN, CDR2 SYDVKM, per germline. V was clipped by 5 bases and J by 1 base, with 11 bases between them. The CDR3: CASSIQFPNTEAFF. In DNA, the CDR3 is TGTGCCAGCAGTATACAGTTCCCGAACACTGAAGCTTTCTTT.

This chain connects TRBV28 to TRBJ2-1, with unresolved D. The germline V gene encodes CDR1 MDHEN and CDR2 SYDVKM. The V and J ends lost 10 bases and 7 bases respectively, with 11 bases between them. CDR3 length: 11 residues. This CDR3 reads CANPGPNEQFF. In nucleotides, the CDR3 is TGTGCCAATCCGGGTCCTAATGAGCAGTTCTTC.

The V gene is TRBV27, the J gene TRBJ2-4; 11 bases are a match to TRBD1. V lost 4 bases, J lost 6 bases, and 5 bases stayed unmatched. The germline V gene encodes CDR1 MNHEY and CDR2 SMNVEV (reference sequence). This CDR3 region has 15 residues. The CDR3 DNA follows: TGTGCCAGCAGTTCCTGGGGACAGGGGGGAAACATTCAGTACTTC. Translation gives CASSSWGQGGNIQYF.

The chain couples TRBV30 to TRBJ1-6, with a weak D call TRBD1 (6 bases). The V and J ends lost 8 bases and 8 bases respectively, with 16 bases between them. Per the germline V gene, CDR1 is GTSNPN and CDR2 is SVGIG (reference sequence). This CDR3 spans 13 amino acids. The CDR3 region is CALRGTLDSPLHF. The CDR3 DNA follows: TGTGCCCTGAGGGGGACCCTTGATTCACCCCTCCACTTT.

J is TRBJ2-2 and V is TRBV4-2; D perhaps matches TRBD2 (5 bases). Germline lookup yields CDR1 LGHNA and CDR2 YNFKEQ. The CDR3 covers 17 residues. V shed 4 bases and J shed 0 bases, with 15 bases lying between them. The CDR3, as DNA: TGTGCCAGCAGCCTGCCGGCACTAGTCGCGAACACCGGGGAGCTGTTTTTT. Its protein is CASSLPALVANTGELFF.

The chain couples TRBV29-1 to TRBJ1-2; D may be TRBD1 (5 bases). V was shortened by 7 bases and J by 7 bases, with 13 bases between the two germline ends. Germline V lookup: CDR1 SQVTM, CDR2 ANQGSEA. This CDR3 spans 11 amino acids. CDR3 residues: CSARQGFGYTF. CDR3 DNA sequence: TGCAGCGCACGTCAGGGCTTTGGCTACACCTTC.

This clone appeared a few times. J is TRBJ2-1 and V is TRBV5-1, with a tentative D call TRBD1 (6 bases). Trimming left V 0 bases short and J 4 bases short, with 11 bases between. CDR1 is SGHRS, CDR2 YFSETQ, per germline. The CDR3 sequence is 15 residues long. The CDR3 loop is CASSLGAGEYNEQFF. CDR3 nucleotide sequence: TGCGCCAGCAGCTTGGGGGCAGGGGAGTACAATGAGCAGTTCTTC.

This chain connects TRBV5-1 to TRBJ2-1; D is undetermined. Per the germline V gene, CDR1 is SGHRS and CDR2 is YFSETQ. V was cut by 4 bases and J by 6 bases, with 8 bases left in between. The CDR3 is 12 residues long. The DNA for the CDR3 is TGCGCCAGCAGCCTCTTTAGCAATGAGCAGTTCTTC. Translated: CASSLFSNEQFF.

The chain joins TRBV28 to TRBJ1-5, with 7 positions matching TRBD1. Germline CDR1 MDHEN, CDR2 SYDVKM. The CDR3 covers 15 residues. Losses at the gene ends were 7 bases for V and 0 bases for J; bases not matched to a gene: 6. CDR3 in DNA: TGTGCCAGCATCAGGGGGGTGTATAGCAATCAGCCCCAGCATTTT. This translates into CASIRGVYSNQPQHF. Full variable domain (rest looked up from reference TRBV28 and TRBJ1-5): DVKVTQSSRYLVKRTGEKVFLECVQDMDHENMFWYRQDPGLGLRLIYFSYDVKMKEKGDIPEGYSVSREKKERFSLILESASTNQTSMYLCASIRGVYSNQPQHFGDGTRLSIL.